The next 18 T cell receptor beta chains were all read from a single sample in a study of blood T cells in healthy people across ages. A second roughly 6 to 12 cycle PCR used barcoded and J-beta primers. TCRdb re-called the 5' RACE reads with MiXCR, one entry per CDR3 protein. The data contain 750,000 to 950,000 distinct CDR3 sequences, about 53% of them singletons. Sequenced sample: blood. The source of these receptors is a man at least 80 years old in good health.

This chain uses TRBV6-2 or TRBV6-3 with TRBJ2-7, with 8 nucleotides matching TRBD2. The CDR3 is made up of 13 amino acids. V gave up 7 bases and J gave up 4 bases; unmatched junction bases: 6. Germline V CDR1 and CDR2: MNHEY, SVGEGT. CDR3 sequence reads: CASNTGGRYEQYF. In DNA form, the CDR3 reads TGTGCCAGCAATACGGGAGGGCGTTACGAGCAGTACTTC.

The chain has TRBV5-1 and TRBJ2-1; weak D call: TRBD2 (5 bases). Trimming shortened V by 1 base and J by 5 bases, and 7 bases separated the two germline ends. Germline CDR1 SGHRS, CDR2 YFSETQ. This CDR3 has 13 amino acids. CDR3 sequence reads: CASSLRRDNEQFF. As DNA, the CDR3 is TGCGCCAGCAGCTTGAGGCGGGACAATGAGCAGTTCTTC.

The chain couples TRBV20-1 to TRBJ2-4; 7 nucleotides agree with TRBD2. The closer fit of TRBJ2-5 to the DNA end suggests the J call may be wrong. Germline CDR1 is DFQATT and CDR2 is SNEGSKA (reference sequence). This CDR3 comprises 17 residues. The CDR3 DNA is TGCAGTGCTAGTCCCGACCTTCGGACTAGTACCTTGAAGACCCAGTACTTC. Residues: CSASPDLRTSTLKTQYF.

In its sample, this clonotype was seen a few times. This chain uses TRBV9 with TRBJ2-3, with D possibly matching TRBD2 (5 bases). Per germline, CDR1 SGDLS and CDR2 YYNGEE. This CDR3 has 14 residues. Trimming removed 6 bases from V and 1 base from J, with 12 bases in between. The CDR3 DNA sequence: TGTGCCAGCAAGGGCGGGTCCCGCACAGATACGCAGTATTTT. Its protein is CASKGGSRTDTQYF.

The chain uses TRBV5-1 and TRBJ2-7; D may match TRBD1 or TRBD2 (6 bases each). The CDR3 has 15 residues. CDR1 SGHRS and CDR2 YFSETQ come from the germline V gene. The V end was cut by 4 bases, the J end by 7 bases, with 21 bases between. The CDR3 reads CASSPGVTGPKEQYF. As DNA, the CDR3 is TGCGCCAGCAGCCCGGGAGTGACAGGACCCAAGGAGCAGTACTTC.

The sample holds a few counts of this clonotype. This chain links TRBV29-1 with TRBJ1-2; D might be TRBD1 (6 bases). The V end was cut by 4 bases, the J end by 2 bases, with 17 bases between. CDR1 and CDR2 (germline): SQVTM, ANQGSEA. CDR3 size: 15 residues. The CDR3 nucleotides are TGCAGCGTTGCCCCCGGGGGGCACCAAAACTATGGCTACACCTTC. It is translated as CSVAPGGHQNYGYTF.

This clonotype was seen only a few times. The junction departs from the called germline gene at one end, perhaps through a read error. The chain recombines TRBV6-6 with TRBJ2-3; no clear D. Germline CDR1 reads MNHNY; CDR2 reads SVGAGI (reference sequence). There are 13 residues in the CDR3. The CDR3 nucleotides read TGTGCCAGCAGTGACTCTCGGACAGATACGCAGTATTTT. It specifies CASSDSRTDTQYF.

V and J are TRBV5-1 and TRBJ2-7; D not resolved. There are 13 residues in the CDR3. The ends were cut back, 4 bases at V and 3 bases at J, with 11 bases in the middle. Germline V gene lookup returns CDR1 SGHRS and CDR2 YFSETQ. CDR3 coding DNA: TGCGCCAGCAGCCTGAACGGGCTCTACGAGCAGTACTTC. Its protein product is CASSLNGLYEQYF.

This CDR3 reads CSARDASVPSSYNEQFF. The CDR3, as DNA: TGCAGTGCTAGAGATGCTAGCGTGCCAAGCTCCTACAATGAGCAGTTCTTC. This sequence joins TRBV20-1 and TRBJ2-1, with D tentatively TRBD2 (6 bases). This CDR3 is 17 amino acids long. CDR1 and CDR2 from the germline V gene are DFQATT and SNEGSKA (reference sequence). V was shortened by 0 bases and J by 0 bases, with 15 bases between the two germline ends.

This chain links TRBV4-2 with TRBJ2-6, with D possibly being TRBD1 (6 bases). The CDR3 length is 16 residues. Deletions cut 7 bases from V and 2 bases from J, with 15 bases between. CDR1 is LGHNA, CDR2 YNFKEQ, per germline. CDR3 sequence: CASKDPRTAGANVLTF. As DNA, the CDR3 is TGTGCCAGCAAAGACCCGAGGACAGCTGGGGCCAACGTCCTGACTTTC.

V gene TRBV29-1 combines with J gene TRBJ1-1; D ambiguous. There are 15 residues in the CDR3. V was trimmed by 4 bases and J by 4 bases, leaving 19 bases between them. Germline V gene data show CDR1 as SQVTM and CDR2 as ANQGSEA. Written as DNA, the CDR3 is TGCAGCGTTGGTTGGGATTGGCTTTCGTCCACTGAAGCTTTCTTT. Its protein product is CSVGWDWLSSTEAFF.

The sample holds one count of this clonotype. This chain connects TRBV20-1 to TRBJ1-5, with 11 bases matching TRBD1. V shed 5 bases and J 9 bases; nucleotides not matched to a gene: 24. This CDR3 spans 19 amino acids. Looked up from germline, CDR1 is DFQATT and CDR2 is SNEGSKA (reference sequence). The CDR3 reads CSAVPASGTGGSYPRPQHF. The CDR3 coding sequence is TGCAGTGCTGTCCCGGCATCCGGGACAGGGGGTAGCTATCCCCGGCCCCAGCATTTT.

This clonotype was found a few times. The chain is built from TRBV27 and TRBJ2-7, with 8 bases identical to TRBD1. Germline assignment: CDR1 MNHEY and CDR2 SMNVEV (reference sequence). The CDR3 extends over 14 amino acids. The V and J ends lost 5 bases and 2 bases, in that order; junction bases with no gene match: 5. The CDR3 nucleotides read TGTGCCAGCAGTAGGACAGGGCACACCTACGAGCAGTACTTC. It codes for CASSRTGHTYEQYF.

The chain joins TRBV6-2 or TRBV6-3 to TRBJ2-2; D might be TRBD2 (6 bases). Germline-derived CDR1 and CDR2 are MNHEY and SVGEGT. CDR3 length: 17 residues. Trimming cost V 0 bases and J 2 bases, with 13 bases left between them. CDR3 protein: CASSYSVVADNTGELFF. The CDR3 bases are TGTGCCAGCAGTTACTCGGTGGTAGCGGACAACACCGGGGAGCTGTTTTTT.

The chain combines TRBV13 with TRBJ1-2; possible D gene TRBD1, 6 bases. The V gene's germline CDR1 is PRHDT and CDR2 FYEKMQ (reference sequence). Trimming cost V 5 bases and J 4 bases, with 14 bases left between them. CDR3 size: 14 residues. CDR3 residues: CASSKRGGGYGYTF. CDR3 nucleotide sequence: TGTGCCAGCAGCAAAAGGGGGGGCGGCTATGGCTACACCTTC.

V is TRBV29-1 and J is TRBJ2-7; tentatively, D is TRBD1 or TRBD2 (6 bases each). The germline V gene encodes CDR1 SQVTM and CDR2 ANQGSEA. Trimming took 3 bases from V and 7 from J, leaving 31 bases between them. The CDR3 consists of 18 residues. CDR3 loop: CSVEGGGGLGDSTNEQYF. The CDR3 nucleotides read TGCAGCGTTGAGGGTGGAGGGGGGCTAGGGGACTCTACAAATGAGCAGTACTTC.

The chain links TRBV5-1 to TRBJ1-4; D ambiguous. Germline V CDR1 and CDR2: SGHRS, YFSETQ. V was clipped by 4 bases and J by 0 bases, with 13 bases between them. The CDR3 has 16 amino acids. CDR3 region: CASSPGKDATNEKLFF. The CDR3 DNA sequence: TGCGCCAGCAGCCCCGGGAAGGACGCAACTAATGAAAAACTGTTTTTT.

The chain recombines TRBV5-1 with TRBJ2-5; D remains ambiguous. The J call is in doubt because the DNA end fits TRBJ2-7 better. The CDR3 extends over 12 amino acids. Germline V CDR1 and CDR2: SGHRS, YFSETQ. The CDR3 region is CASGLPNGEQYF. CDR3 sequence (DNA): TGCGCCAGCGGGCTCCCAAACGGCGAGCAGTACTTC.